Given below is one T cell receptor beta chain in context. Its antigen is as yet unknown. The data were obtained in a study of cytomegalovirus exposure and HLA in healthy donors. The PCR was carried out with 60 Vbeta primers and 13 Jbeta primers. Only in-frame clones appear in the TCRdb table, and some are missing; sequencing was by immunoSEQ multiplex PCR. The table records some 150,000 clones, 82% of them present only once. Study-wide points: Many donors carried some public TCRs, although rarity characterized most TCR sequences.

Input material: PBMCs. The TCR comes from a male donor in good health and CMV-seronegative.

DNA for the CDR3: TGTGCCAGTGAGAAGGAGGTGTCCTACAATGAGCAGTTCTTC. Amino acids: CASEKEVSYNEQFF. The J gene is TRBJ2-1, the V gene TRBV19; tentatively, D is TRBD2 (5 bases). Germline CDR1 is LNHDA and CDR2 is SQIVND (reference sequence). V was trimmed by 8 bases and J by 1 base, leaving 12 bases between them. There are 14 residues in the CDR3.